These 30 T cell receptor beta chains originate from one sample sequenced in a study of blood T cells in healthy people across ages. Sample-barcoded 5' priming and a J-beta primer mix drove a second PCR of roughly 6 to 12 cycles. MiXCR, applied by TCRdb to the 5' RACE reads, yields one record per CDR3 protein. Of about 780,000 distinct CDR3 sequences listed, about 26% are singletons. These records were also assigned to another study, of T cells of mothers and their children.

The sequencing sample was made of blood. The receptors here all came from a boy younger than 18 in good health.

This clonotype has more than one count but fewer than ten. This rearrangement joins TRBV7-2 to TRBJ2-5; D is perhaps TRBD1 (7 bases). The CDR3 has 15 amino acids. The germline V gene has CDR1 SGHTA and CDR2 FQGNSA. V lost 5 bases and J lost 4, with 17 bases in between. Here the CDR3 reads CASSADRRAGETQYF. CDR3 sequence (DNA): TGTGCCAGCAGCGCGGACAGGAGAGCGGGAGAGACCCAGTACTTC.

The chain joins TRBV20-1 to TRBJ1-5; D is unclear. Germline V gene lookup returns CDR1 DFQATT and CDR2 SNEGSKA (reference sequence). This CDR3 has 12 residues. The ends were cut back, 7 bases at V and 2 bases at J, with 9 bases in the middle. The CDR3 here is CSVKGGNQPQHF. As DNA, the CDR3 is TGCAGTGTCAAAGGCGGCAATCAGCCCCAGCATTTT.

V usage is TRBV29-1 and J usage is TRBJ2-1; 9 positions match TRBD1. CDR1 SQVTM and CDR2 ANQGSEA come from the germline V gene. The V gene end was trimmed by 3 bases and the J gene end by 9 bases; junction bases not matched to a gene: 12. The CDR3 runs to 15 residues. CDR3 region: CSVDATGGVEGEQFF. DNA for the CDR3: TGCAGCGTTGATGCCACAGGGGGCGTAGAGGGTGAGCAGTTCTTC.

The chain carries TRBV28 and TRBJ1-2; 7 nucleotides align to TRBD1. V dropped 5 bases and J dropped 1; count of bases not matched to a gene: 4. The CDR3 is made up of 14 amino acids. Germline lookup yields CDR1 MDHEN and CDR2 SYDVKM. For the CDR3, the DNA is TGTGCCAGCAGTCGACAGGGACTTAACTATGGCTACACCTTC. Encoded protein: CASSRQGLNYGYTF.

A few counts support this clonotype. This rearrangement joins TRBV7-9 to TRBJ2-3; 8 bases fit TRBD1. The ends lost 5 bases at V and 6 bases at J; junction bases unmatched: 4. CDR1 is SEHNR and CDR2 is FQNEAQ in the germline V gene (reference sequence). CDR3 size: 13 residues. The CDR3 nucleotides are TGTGCCAGCAGCGTCAGGACAGGGGATACGCAGTATTTT. It yields the protein CASSVRTGDTQYF. The full variable domain, its missing parts supplied by reference TRBV7-9 and TRBJ2-3, is DTGVSQNPRHKITKRGQNVTFRCDPISEHNRLYWYRQTLGQGPEFLTYFQNEAQLEKSRLLSDRFSAERPKGSFSTLEIQRTEQGDSAMYLCASSVRTGDTQYFGPGTRLTVL.

The CDR3 sequence: CASSRGGDIANYGYTF. The CDR3 DNA reads TGTGCCAGCAGCAGAGGGGGGGACATTGCTAACTATGGCTACACCTTC. This chain connects TRBV12-3 or TRBV12-4 to TRBJ1-2; a possible D gene is TRBD1 (6 bases). V was pared by 6 bases and J by 0 bases, with 17 bases between. This CDR3 contains 16 residues.

The table lists this clonotype with a count of one. V is TRBV20-1 and J is TRBJ2-2; D might be TRBD1 (5 bases). The CDR3 covers 13 residues. Per the germline V gene, CDR1 is DFQATT and CDR2 is SNEGSKA (reference sequence). The CDR3 sequence is CCVPRENTGELFF. CDR3 nucleotide sequence: TGCTGTGTCCCCAGGGAGAACACCGGGGAGCTGTTTTTT.

V is TRBV29-1 and J is TRBJ2-4, with 10 nucleotides matching TRBD2. Trimming removed 1 base from V and 0 bases from J; junction bases left unmatched: 0. This CDR3 region has 15 residues. Germline lookup yields CDR1 SQVTM and CDR2 ANQGSEA. The chain's CDR3 is CSVEASGGAKNIQYF. The CDR3 DNA is TGCAGCGTTGAAGCTAGCGGGGGAGCCAAAAACATTCAGTACTTC.

This clonotype turned up a few times. V and J are TRBV7-6 and TRBJ1-4, with D possibly matching TRBD1 (5 bases). The germline CDR1 and CDR2 sequences are SGHVS and FNYEAQ. The CDR3 runs 16 residues. Trimming shortened V by 2 bases and J by 5 bases, and 15 bases separated the two germline ends. The CDR3 is CASSLNGDAVNEKLFF. CDR3 coding DNA: TGTGCCAGCAGCTTAAATGGGGACGCAGTGAATGAAAAACTGTTTTTT.

This rearrangement joins TRBV15 to TRBJ1-4; D ambiguous. V dropped 0 bases and J dropped 0 bases, with 5 bases sitting between them. CDR1 and CDR2 (germline): LNHNV, YYDKDF (reference sequence). The CDR3 is 15 amino acids. The CDR3 sequence is CATSRDRTTNEKLFF. CDR3 sequence (DNA): TGTGCCACCAGCAGAGACCGAACAACTAATGAAAAACTGTTTTTT.

The V call is TRBV6-1, the J call TRBJ1-3; D uncertain. The V and J ends lost 2 bases and 0 bases respectively, with 14 bases between them. The CDR3 runs to 17 residues. The germline gives CDR1 MNHNS, CDR2 SASEGT. The CDR3 here is CASSEWSYSFSGNTIYF. CDR3 sequence (DNA): TGTGCCAGCAGTGAATGGTCATATTCATTCTCTGGAAACACCATATATTTT.

The V call is TRBV12-3 or TRBV12-4, the J call TRBJ2-7, with a weak D call TRBD1 (6 bases). The CDR3 covers 12 residues. V was clipped by 3 bases and J by 7 bases, with 10 bases between them. The CDR3 region is CASSLGAREQYF. In nucleotides, the CDR3 is TGTGCCAGCAGTTTGGGGGCTAGAGAGCAGTACTTC.

The gene calls are TRBV14 and TRBJ2-5, with D tentatively TRBD2 (6 bases). The germline V gene has CDR1 SGHDN and CDR2 FVKESK. The CDR3 runs 19 residues. V gave up 1 base and J gave up 0 bases, with 21 bases separating them. CDR3 region: CASSQGWGDWAGYQETQYF. CDR3 DNA sequence: TGTGCCAGCAGCCAAGGATGGGGGGATTGGGCAGGCTACCAAGAGACCCAGTACTTC. Full variable domain (remainder filled in from reference TRBV14 and TRBJ2-5): EAGVTQFPSHSVIEKGQTVTLRCDPISGHDNLYWYRRVMGKEIKFLLHFVKESKQDESGMPNNRFLAERTGGTYSTLKVQPAELEDSGVYFCASSQGWGDWAGYQETQYFGPGTRLLVL.

V is TRBV30 and J is TRBJ2-7; D assignment may be TRBD1 or TRBD2 (5 bases each). Germline values: CDR1 GTSNPN, CDR2 SVGIG (reference sequence). The CDR3 is made up of 13 amino acids. The germline V and J ends were trimmed by 8 bases and 0 bases, with 14 bases remaining between them. The CDR3 sequence is CAEKGPGSYEQYF. The CDR3 DNA reads as TGTGCCGAGAAGGGACCGGGCTCCTACGAGCAGTACTTC.

V gene TRBV7-2 combines with J gene TRBJ2-3; TRBD2 might be the D (6 bases). The CDR3 covers 15 residues. Trimming cost V 4 bases and J 6 bases, with 17 bases left between them. Germline V CDR1 and CDR2: SGHTA, FQGNSA. CDR3 bases: TGTGCCAGCAGCTCCCGTGCGGGGCTTCGGGATACGCAGTATTTT. This gives the protein CASSSRAGLRDTQYF.

This clonotype was found a few times. The chain employs TRBV27 and TRBJ2-1; perhaps D is TRBD1 or TRBD2 (5 bases each). Judging by the DNA end, TRBJ2-7 fits better; the J call may be wrong. This CDR3 contains 15 residues. Germline V gene sequence: CDR1 MNHEY, CDR2 SMNVEV (reference sequence). In DNA form, the CDR3 reads TGTGCCAGCAGTTTATCGGGGACCTCGCATTCCGAGCAGTACTTC. Amino acids: CASSLSGTSHSEQYF.

The chain carries TRBV28 and TRBJ2-6; D tentatively fits TRBD1 or TRBD2 (5 bases each). V was clipped by 4 bases and J by 0 bases, with 16 bases between them. The CDR3 covers 18 residues. CDR1 is MDHEN, CDR2 SYDVKM, per germline. As DNA, the CDR3 is TGTGCCAGCAGTTCGGCTCCGGGACGGTACTCTGGGGCCAACGTCCTGACTTTC. Translation: CASSSAPGRYSGANVLTF.

This clonotype has more than one count but fewer than ten. This rearrangement joins TRBV20-1 to TRBJ1-2; D perhaps matches TRBD1 (5 bases). CDR3 length equals 12 residues. Looked up from germline, CDR1 is DFQATT and CDR2 is SNEGSKA (reference sequence). CDR3 nucleotide sequence: TGCAGCGCAGTCTATAGACAGACACGCTACACCTTC. This translates into CSAVYRQTRYTF.

Only a few counts were recorded for this clonotype. This sequence joins TRBV29-1 and TRBJ1-2, with D perhaps matching TRBD1 (5 bases). Per the germline V gene, CDR1 is SQVTM and CDR2 is ANQGSEA. The CDR3 is made up of 15 amino acids. The V end lost 2 bases, the J end lost 7 bases, and 20 bases lay between the germline ends. The CDR3 coding sequence is TGCAGCGTTGAATCGTGGGGCAGCGAGACTATTGGCTACACCTTC. It is translated as CSVESWGSETIGYTF.

This clonotype was detected a few times. V usage is TRBV7-3 and J usage is TRBJ2-5, with TRBD2 matching 9 bases. The DNA end favors TRBJ2-1, so the J call may be wrong. Germline V CDR1 and CDR2: SGHTA, FQGTGA. The CDR3 contains 16 residues. CDR3 bases: TGTGCCAGCAGCTTAAATGGCGGGGGGGGCTACAATGAGCAGTTCTTC. As protein: CASSLNGGGGYNEQFF.

This chain links TRBV12-5 with TRBJ1-2; D unresolved. The CDR3 contains 13 residues. The germline CDR1 and CDR2 sequences are LGHNT and FRNRAP. V was shortened by 2 bases and J by 8 bases, with 12 bases between the two germline ends. The CDR3 nucleotides read TGTGCTAGTGGTTTGTCCGGTTCGAGGGGCTACACCTTC. Residues: CASGLSGSRGYTF.

The rearrangement joins TRBV4-1 to TRBJ2-7; D may be TRBD1 or TRBD2 (5 bases each). Germline-derived CDR1 and CDR2 are MGHRA and YSYEKL. V was trimmed by 5 bases and J by 2 bases, leaving 25 bases between them. The length of the CDR3 is 18 residues. The chain's CDR3 is CASSKRGIGQSLTYEQYF. CDR3 coding DNA: TGCGCCAGCAGCAAGAGGGGAATAGGGCAGTCGCTCACCTACGAGCAGTACTTC.

The gene calls are TRBV27 and TRBJ1-1; 9 bases fit TRBD1. Germline loops: CDR1 MNHEY, CDR2 SMNVEV (reference sequence). The CDR3 spans 17 residues. The junction had 12 bases not matched to a gene; V was cut back by 5 bases and J by 2 bases. Here the CDR3 DNA reads TGTGCCAGCAGTGCACGGTCTTGGGACAGGGTTAACACTGAAGCTTTCTTT. Translating it yields CASSARSWDRVNTEAFF.

The chain employs TRBV5-1 and TRBJ1-1, with no clear D. The ends were cut back, 4 bases at V and 11 bases at J, with 15 bases in the middle. Germline-derived CDR1 and CDR2 are SGHRS and YFSETQ. The CDR3 runs to 12 residues. CDR3 loop: CASSLDRAGAFF. The CDR3 DNA reads as TGCGCCAGCAGCCTGGACCGGGCCGGCGCTTTCTTT.

The V and J genes are TRBV28 and TRBJ1-3, with TRBD1 matching 8 bases. This CDR3 is built from 12 residues. Germline loops: CDR1 MDHEN, CDR2 SYDVKM. The V gene end was trimmed by 6 bases and the J gene end by 12 bases; junction bases not matched to a gene: 7. This CDR3 is CASSNGQGGIYF. DNA of the CDR3: TGTGCCAGCAGCAATGGACAGGGCGGCATATATTTT.

This clonotype was seen only a few times. This chain links TRBV20-1 with TRBJ2-2; either TRBD1 or TRBD2 may supply D (5 bases each). The CDR3 consists of 14 residues. Trimming stripped 4 bases from V and 2 bases from J, with 11 bases between. Germline assignment: CDR1 DFQATT and CDR2 SNEGSKA (reference sequence). CDR3 protein: CSANRDLNTGELFF. The CDR3 DNA is TGCAGTGCTAACCGGGACCTAAACACCGGGGAGCTGTTTTTT.

This rearrangement joins TRBV7-2 to TRBJ2-3; 8 bases line up with TRBD2. V shed 5 bases, J shed 3 bases, and the junction held 13 bases outside the gene matches. The CDR3 is 17 residues long. Germline assignment: CDR1 SGHTA and CDR2 FQGNSA. The CDR3 reads CASSLPPSGSLTDTQYF. The CDR3 DNA reads TGTGCCAGCAGCCTACCCCCGAGCGGGAGTCTTACAGATACGCAGTATTTT.

This clonotype was counted a few times. This chain joins TRBV29-1 and TRBJ1-2; TRBD1 matches 10 bases. The CDR3 covers 12 residues. The germline gives CDR1 SQVTM, CDR2 ANQGSEA. CDR3 DNA: TGCAGTGCCGGGACAGGGGCCTTGGGCTACACCTTC. This sequence encodes CSAGTGALGYTF.

This clonotype came up many times. The chain links TRBV3-1 to TRBJ2-1; D call uncertain. The CDR3 is 15 residues long. Trimming removed 4 bases from V and 0 bases from J, with 10 bases in between. The V gene's germline CDR1 is LGHDT and CDR2 YNNKEL (reference sequence). The CDR3 protein is CASSPGPGSYNEQFF. CDR3 nucleotides: TGTGCCAGCAGCCCAGGTCCCGGCTCCTACAATGAGCAGTTCTTC.

A few counts support this clonotype. The junction departs from germline at one end; a sequencing error may be responsible. The rearrangement uses TRBV9 and TRBJ2-5; D is perhaps TRBD2 (5 bases). Germline V gives CDR1 SGDLS, CDR2 YYNGEE. The CDR3 contains 13 residues. In nucleotides, the CDR3 is TGTGCCAGTAGCGCCCTGCCGAGAGAGACCCAGTACTTC. It encodes CASSALPRETQYF.